This T cell receptor (beta chain) emerged from a study of cytomegalovirus exposure and HLA in healthy donors. Overall study results and limits: There was a cluster of highly shared sequence variants that was likely a sequencing artifact. Analysis was carried out at a later point, and it linked a missense DCLRE1C variant to TCR beta V- and J-gene trimming. Being productive about 90% or about 30% of the time was typical of most TCR beta V segments in an earlier analysis. Within a later analysis, the majority of CMV-associated TCR beta chains appeared HLA-restricted.

PCR primers comprised 60 Vbeta and 13 Jbeta primers. Profiling relied on immunoSEQ multiplex PCR, and the TCRdb table lists in-frame clones only, not all of them. Of some 210,000 clones listed, under 85% are singletons. Turning to this clone: Its matching antigen is unknown.

Between the trimmed V and J ends, which lost 3 bases and 5 bases, there was a span of 20 bases. Germline V lookup: CDR1 SGDLS, CDR2 YYNGEE. The CDR3 is 16 residues long. V is TRBV9 and J is TRBJ2-5; D perhaps matches TRBD1 (8 bases). The origin of this receptor is a woman aged 45-65 years in good health and CMV-seropositive. Sequencing was carried out using PBMCs. The CDR3 protein is CASSGYRTGREETQYF. The CDR3 DNA follows: TGTGCCAGCAGCGGGTACCGGACAGGGCGGGAGGAGACCCAGTACTTC. Together with reference TRBV9 and TRBJ2-5, the CDR3 gives the full variable domain: DSGVTQTPKHLITATGQRVTLRCSPRSGDLSVYWYQQSLDQGLQFLIQYYNGEERAKGNILERFSAQQFPDLHSELNLSSLELGDSALYFCASSGYRTGREETQYFGPGTRLLVL.